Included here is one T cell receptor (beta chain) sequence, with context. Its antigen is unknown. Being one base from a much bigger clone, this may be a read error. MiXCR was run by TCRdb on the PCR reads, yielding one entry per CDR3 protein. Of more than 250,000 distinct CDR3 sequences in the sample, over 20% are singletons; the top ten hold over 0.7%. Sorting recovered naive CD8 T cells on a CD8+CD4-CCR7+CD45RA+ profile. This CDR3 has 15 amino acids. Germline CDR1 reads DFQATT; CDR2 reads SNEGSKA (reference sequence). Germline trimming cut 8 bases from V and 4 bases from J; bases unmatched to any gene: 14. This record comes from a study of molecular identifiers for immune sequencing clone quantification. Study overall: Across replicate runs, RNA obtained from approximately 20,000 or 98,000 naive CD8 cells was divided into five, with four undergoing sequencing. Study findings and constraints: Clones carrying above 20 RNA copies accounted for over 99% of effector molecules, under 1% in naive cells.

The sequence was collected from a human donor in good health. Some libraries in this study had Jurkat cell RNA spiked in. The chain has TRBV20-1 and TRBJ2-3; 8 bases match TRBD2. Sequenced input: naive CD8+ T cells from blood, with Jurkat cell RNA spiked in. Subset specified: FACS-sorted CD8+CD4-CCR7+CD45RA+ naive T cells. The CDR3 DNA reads TGCAGTCCACCCCCCGGGGGGGGAGAGGCAGATACGCAGTATTTT. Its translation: CSPPPGGGEADTQYF.